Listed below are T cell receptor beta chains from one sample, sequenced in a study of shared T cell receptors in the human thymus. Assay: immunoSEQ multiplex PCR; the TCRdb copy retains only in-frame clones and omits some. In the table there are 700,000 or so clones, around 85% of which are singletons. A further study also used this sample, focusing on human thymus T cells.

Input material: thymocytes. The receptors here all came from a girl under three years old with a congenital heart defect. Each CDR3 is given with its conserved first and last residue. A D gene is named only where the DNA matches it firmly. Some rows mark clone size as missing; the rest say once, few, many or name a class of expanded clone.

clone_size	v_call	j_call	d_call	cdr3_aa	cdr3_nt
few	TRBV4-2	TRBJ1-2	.	CASSQDGAPNYGYTF	TGTGCCAGCAGCCAAGATGGGGCACCTAACTATGGCTACACCTTC
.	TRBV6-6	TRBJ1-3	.	CASSFLGGARGNTIYF	TGTGCCAGCAGTTTCCTTGGGGGGGCTCGTGGAAACACCATATATTTT
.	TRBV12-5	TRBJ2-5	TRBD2	CASGLSPLAGQETQYF	TGTGCTAGTGGTTTGTCCCCCCTAGCGGGGCAAGAGACCCAGTACTTC
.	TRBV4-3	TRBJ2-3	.	CASSPGQGYRTDTQYF	TGCGCCAGCAGCCCCGGGCAGGGCTACCGCACAGATACGCAGTATTTT
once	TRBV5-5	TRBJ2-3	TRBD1	CASRDYAPGQARGDTQYF	TGTGCCAGCCGAGATTATGCCCCGGGACAGGCGCGGGGAGATACGCAGTATTTT
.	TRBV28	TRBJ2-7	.	CASTYPDKAEQYF	TGTGCCAGCACCTATCCGGACAAAGCCGAGCAGTACTTC
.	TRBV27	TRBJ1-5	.	CASSPTRGSNQPQHF	TGTGCCAGCAGTCCGACCCGGGGTAGCAATCAGCCCCAGCATTTT
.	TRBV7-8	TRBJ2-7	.	CASSLSRQVGYEQYF	TGTGCCAGCAGCTTATCCCGACAGGTGGGCTACGAGCAGTACTTC
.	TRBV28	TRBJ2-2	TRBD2	CASSWGLAGLTGELFF	TGTGCCAGCAGTTGGGGACTAGCGGGACTCACCGGGGAGCTGTTTTTT
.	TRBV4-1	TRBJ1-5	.	CASSHWLTGSNQPQHF	TGCGCCAGCAGCCACTGGTTGACAGGTTCAAATCAGCCCCAGCATTTT
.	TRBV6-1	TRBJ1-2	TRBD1	CASSEEGAYGYTF	TGTGCCAGCAGTGAGGAGGGGGCCTATGGCTACACCTTC
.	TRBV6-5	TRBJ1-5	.	CASSAGSGQPQHF	TGTGCCAGCAGTGCAGGGTCGGGTCAGCCCCAGCATTTT
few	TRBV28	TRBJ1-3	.	CASRDLDGSSGNTIYF	TGTGCCAGCAGGGACTTGGACGGTTCCTCTGGAAACACCATATATTTT
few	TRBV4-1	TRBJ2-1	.	CASSQAFSSYNEQFF	TGCGCCAGCAGCCAAGCCTTTAGCTCCTACAATGAGCAGTTCTTC
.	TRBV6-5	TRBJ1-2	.	CASSARDSINYGYTF	TGTGCCAGCAGTGCCCGGGACTCGATAAACTATGGCTACACCTTC
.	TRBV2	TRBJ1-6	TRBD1	CASSEQGVGSPLHF	TGTGCCAGCAGTGAACAGGGGGTAGGCTCACCCCTCCACTTT
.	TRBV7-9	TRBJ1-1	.	CASSTTGGSTEAFF	TGTGCCAGCAGCACAACAGGCGGCTCGACTGAAGCTTTCTTT
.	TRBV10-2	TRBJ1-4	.	CASSEPPPGGENEKLFF	TGCGCCAGCAGTGAGCCTCCACCTGGGGGGGAGAATGAAAAACTGTTTTTT
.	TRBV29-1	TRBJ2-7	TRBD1	CGCPGQGGGEQYF	TGCGGCTGTCCGGGACAGGGTGGAGGGGAGCAGTACTTC
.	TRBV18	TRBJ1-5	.	CASSSNTGLFFSNQPQHF	TGTGCCAGCTCATCCAACACAGGGCTTTTCTTTAGCAATCAGCCCCAGCATTTT
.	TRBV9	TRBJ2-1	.	CASSAGNYRAYNEQFF	TGTGCCAGCAGCGCCGGCAATTACCGGGCCTACAATGAGCAGTTCTTC
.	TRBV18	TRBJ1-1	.	CASSPPRGPNTEAFF	TGTGCCAGCTCACCACCGCGGGGCCCGAACACTGAAGCTTTCTTT
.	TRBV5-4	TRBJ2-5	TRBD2	CASSLGPAGGLYQETQYF	TGTGCCAGCAGCTTGGGGCCTGCGGGGGGGCTGTACCAAGAGACCCAGTACTTC
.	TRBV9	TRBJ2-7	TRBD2	CASSPLTSASSYEQYF	TGTGCCAGCAGCCCATTGACTAGCGCCAGCTCCTACGAGCAGTACTTC
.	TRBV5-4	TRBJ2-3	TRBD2	CASSWGDYTDTQYF	TGTGCCAGCAGCTGGGGGGACTACACAGATACGCAGTATTTT
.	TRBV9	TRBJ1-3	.	CASSVGRAAGNTIYF	TGTGCCAGCAGCGTAGGCAGGGCGGCTGGAAACACCATATATTTT
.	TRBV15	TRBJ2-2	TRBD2	CATSNPRAGRGFSGELFF	TGTGCCACCAGCAACCCCAGGGCCGGGAGGGGATTCTCCGGGGAGCTGTTTTTT
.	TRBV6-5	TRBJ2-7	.	CASSYSGDSSSYEQYF	TGTGCCAGCAGTTACTCAGGGGACTCTAGCTCCTACGAGCAGTACTTC
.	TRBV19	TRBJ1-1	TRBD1	CASKRTTGVLTEAFF	TGTGCCAGCAAGCGTACGACAGGGGTGCTCACTGAAGCTTTCTTT
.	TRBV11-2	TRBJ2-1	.	CASSLRLVSNNEQFF	TGTGCCAGCAGCTTGAGGTTGGTCTCGAACAATGAGCAGTTCTTC
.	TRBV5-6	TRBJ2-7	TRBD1	CASSPRDRVGYEQYF	TGTGCCAGCAGCCCCCGGGACAGGGTGGGCTACGAGCAGTACTTC
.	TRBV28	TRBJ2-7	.	CASSSPSAALSYEQYF	TGTGCCAGCAGTTCTCCGTCAGCGGCCCTCTCCTACGAGCAGTACTTC
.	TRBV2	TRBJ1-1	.	CASSHQGLGEAFF	TGTGCCAGCTCGCACCAGGGCTTAGGTGAAGCTTTCTTT
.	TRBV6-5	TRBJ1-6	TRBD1	CASSYTGTAVSPLHF	TGTGCCAGCAGTTACACTGGGACAGCCGTTTCACCCCTCCACTTT
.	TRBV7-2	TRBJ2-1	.	CASSLPQVSYNEQFF	TGTGCCAGCAGCTTACCTCAGGTGTCCTACAATGAGCAGTTCTTC
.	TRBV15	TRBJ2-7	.	CATSRDRGTGAYEQYF	TGTGCCACCAGCAGAGATCGAGGGACTGGCGCCTACGAGCAGTACTTC
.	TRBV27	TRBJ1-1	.	CASSLGQGKITEAFF	TGTGCCAGCAGTTTGGGGCAGGGAAAAATCACTGAAGCTTTCTTT
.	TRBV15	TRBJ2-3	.	CATSRDIVFGGSGGKDTDTQYF	TGTGCCACCAGCAGAGATATCGTCTTCGGTGGGTCAGGGGGGAAAGACACAGATACGCAGTATTTT
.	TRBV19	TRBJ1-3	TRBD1	CASRTGPKTGNTIYF	TGTGCCAGTCGGACAGGCCCCAAGACTGGAAACACCATATATTTT
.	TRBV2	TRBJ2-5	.	CASSEAAQETQYF	TGTGCCAGCAGTGAAGCGGCTCAAGAGACCCAGTACTTC
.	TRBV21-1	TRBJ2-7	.	CANRQYEQYF	TGTGCCAACAGACAATACGAGCAGTACTTC
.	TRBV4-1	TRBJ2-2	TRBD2	CASSQEDGGEVGELFF	TGCGCCAGCAGCCAAGAGGACGGGGGGGAGGTCGGGGAGCTGTTTTTT
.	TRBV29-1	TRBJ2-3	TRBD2	CSVCPGGTSGDTDTQYF	TGCAGCGTTTGTCCGGGTGGGACTAGCGGAGACACAGATACGCAGTATTTT
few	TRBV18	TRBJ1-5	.	CASSPKNVSTMDRGQPQHF	TGTGCCAGCTCACCCAAAAACGTCTCCACTATGGACAGAGGACAGCCCCAGCATTTT
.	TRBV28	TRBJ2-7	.	CASSLLGRTYEQYF	TGTGCCAGCAGTTTACTTGGCAGAACCTACGAGCAGTACTTC
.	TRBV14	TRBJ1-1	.	CASSQDRRDSTEAFF	TGTGCCAGCAGCCAAGATCGGAGGGACTCCACTGAAGCTTTCTTT
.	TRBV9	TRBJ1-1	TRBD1	CASSYRGSHTEAFF	TGTGCCAGCAGCTACAGGGGGAGCCACACTGAAGCTTTCTTT
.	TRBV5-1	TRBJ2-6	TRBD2	CASSRGGARSDSGANVLTF	TGCGCCAGCAGCCGGGGGGGGGCCCGTTCGGACTCTGGGGCCAACGTCCTGACTTTC
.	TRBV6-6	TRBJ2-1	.	CASRGSGSSSYNEQFF	TGTGCCAGCAGGGGTTCAGGGTCGAGCTCCTACAATGAGCAGTTCTTC
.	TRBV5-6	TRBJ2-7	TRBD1	CASSRTGDSYEQYF	TGTGCCAGCAGCCGGACAGGGGACTCCTACGAGCAGTACTTC
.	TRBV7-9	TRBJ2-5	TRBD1	CASSSAPDRAQEETQYF	TGTGCCAGCAGCTCCGCCCCAGACAGGGCACAAGAAGAGACCCAGTACTTC
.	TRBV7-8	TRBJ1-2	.	CASSRRHNRVTF	TGTGCCAGCAGCCGTCGCCATAACAGGGTGACCTTC
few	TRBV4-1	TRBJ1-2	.	CASSQGQHNYGYTF	TGCGCCAGCAGCCAAGGACAACATAACTATGGCTACACCTTC
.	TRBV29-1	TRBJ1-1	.	CSVGLTGENTEAFF	TGCAGCGTTGGGTTGACCGGGGAGAACACTGAAGCTTTCTTT
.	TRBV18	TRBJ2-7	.	CASSPRKGPPYEQYF	TGTGCCAGCTCACCACGCAAGGGGCCTCCCTACGAGCAGTACTTC
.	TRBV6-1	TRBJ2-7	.	CASRGGLSAYEQYF	TGTGCCAGCAGAGGAGGACTTTCCGCCTACGAGCAGTACTTC
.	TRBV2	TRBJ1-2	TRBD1	CASSGYRDRGREMDGYTF	TGTGCCAGCAGTGGATACCGGGACAGGGGGAGGGAGATGGATGGCTACACCTTC
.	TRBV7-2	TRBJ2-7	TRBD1	CASKPWGQSPSSNEQYF	TGTGCCAGCAAACCCTGGGGACAGTCTCCCTCGAGCAACGAGCAGTACTTC
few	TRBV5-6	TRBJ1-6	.	CASSCGGVSPLHF	TGTGCCAGCAGCTGTGGGGGGGTTTCACCCCTCCACTTT
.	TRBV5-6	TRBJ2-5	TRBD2	CASSLGLAVQETQYF	TGTGCCAGCAGCTTGGGACTAGCGGTCCAAGAGACCCAGTACTTC